This passage covers 20 T cell receptor beta chains from one sample sequenced in a study of response to subunit inactivated influenza vaccine. TCRdb called the RT-PCR reads again in MiXCR, with one record for every CDR3 protein. This table has about 540,000 distinct CDR3 sequences, approximately 22% appearing once. The sample was also linked to a second study, of T cells expressing NK-cell markers. This second study says: 5'RACE template switching built TCR beta cDNA with unique molecular identifiers.

This specimen consisted of CD4+ T cells sorted from PBMCs, obtained 11 to 12 days after vaccination. The origin of the receptors is a man aged 45-60 years who received an inactivated influenza vaccine.

This clonotype has just a few counts. The V gene is TRBV4-2, the J gene TRBJ2-2; 7 positions match TRBD1. J was trimmed by 5 bases and V by 7 bases; bases with no gene match: 10. The CDR3 length is 15 residues. Germline-derived CDR1 and CDR2 are LGHNA and YNFKEQ. CDR3 sequence: CASKTGAAGTGELFF. In DNA form, the CDR3 reads TGTGCCAGCAAAACAGGGGCAGCTGGGACCGGGGAGCTGTTTTTT.

This clonotype was detected a few times. The chain links TRBV7-8 to TRBJ2-1, with TRBD1 matching 10 bases. The V segment lost 4 bases and the J segment 3 bases; nucleotides outside the gene matches: 3. There are 15 residues in the CDR3. Per germline, CDR1 SGHVS and CDR2 FQNEAQ. CDR3 sequence (DNA): TGTGCCAGCAGCTCCCGGGACAGGGGCTACAATGAGCAGTTCTTC. It specifies CASSSRDRGYNEQFF.

The table lists this clonotype with a few counts. The V gene is TRBV20-1, the J gene TRBJ2-4, with D maybe TRBD2 (6 bases). The CDR3 length is 16 residues. Trimming left V 0 bases short and J 3 bases short, with 15 bases between. From germline, CDR1 is DFQATT and CDR2 SNEGSKA (reference sequence). CDR3 amino acids: CSARDPILAGKNIQYF. CDR3 in DNA: TGCAGTGCTAGAGATCCCATACTAGCAGGCAAAAACATTCAGTACTTC.

This clonotype was detected only a few times. J is TRBJ2-5 and V is TRBV6-2 or TRBV6-3; D gene uncertain. The V end lost 8 bases, the J end lost 0 bases, and 10 bases lay between the germline ends. There are 13 residues in the CDR3. Germline V gene lookup returns CDR1 MNHEY and CDR2 SVGEGT. CDR3: CASELANQETQYF. The CDR3 DNA reads as TGTGCCAGCGAACTGGCAAACCAAGAGACCCAGTACTTC.

This clonotype was detected many times. The chain carries TRBV3-1 and TRBJ2-2; D call uncertain. The V end was cut by 1 base, the J end by 6 bases, with 3 bases between. The CDR3 runs to 12 residues. Germline assignment: CDR1 LGHDT and CDR2 YNNKEL (reference sequence). The CDR3 sequence: CASSQAPGELFF. In DNA, the CDR3 is TGTGCCAGCAGCCAAGCTCCCGGGGAGCTGTTTTTT.

Written as DNA, the CDR3 is TGCAGTGCTCCCGACAGGCGAGGCCCAGATACGCAGTATTTT. Translated, it gives CSAPDRRGPDTQYF. The chain couples TRBV20-1 to TRBJ2-3; tentative D call: TRBD1 (6 bases). The germline V gene encodes CDR1 DFQATT and CDR2 SNEGSKA (reference sequence). The CDR3 consists of 14 residues. V lost 5 bases, J lost 4 bases, and 16 bases lay in between.

The sample holds a few counts of this clonotype. The gene calls are TRBV29-1 and TRBJ2-7; D may be TRBD1 (6 bases). The CDR3 extends over 13 amino acids. Germline V lookup: CDR1 SQVTM, CDR2 ANQGSEA. Trimming removed 5 bases at V and 2 bases at J, with 13 bases between. The CDR3 loop reads CSVFNRGTYEQYF. In DNA form, the CDR3 reads TGCAGCGTTTTCAATAGGGGGACCTACGAGCAGTACTTC.

This chain links TRBV30 with TRBJ2-1; unclear D gene. Germline CDR1 reads GTSNPN; CDR2 reads SVGIG (reference sequence). V gave up 7 bases and J gave up 9 bases, with 16 bases separating them. The CDR3 consists of 12 residues. CDR3 residues: CASRPHRLEQFF. The CDR3 DNA reads as TGTGCCTCCCGACCACATCGCCTTGAGCAGTTCTTC. Full variable domain (missing parts from reference TRBV30 and TRBJ2-1): SQTIHQWPATLVQPVGSPLSLECTVEGTSNPNLYWYRQAAGRGLQLLFYSVGIGQISSEVPQNLSASRPQDRQFILSSKKLLLSDSGFYLCASRPHRLEQFFGPGTRLTVL.

The J gene is TRBJ2-5, the V gene TRBV7-2, with TRBD2 matching 7 bases. V lost 6 bases, J lost 1 base, and 8 bases stayed unmatched. The CDR3 contains 15 residues. Germline-derived CDR1 and CDR2 are SGHTA and FQGNSA. CDR3 sequence: CASRFSAGAQETQYF. CDR3 in DNA: TGTGCCAGCAGATTTTCGGCGGGAGCCCAAGAGACCCAGTACTTC. The full variable domain, with the rest looked up from reference TRBV7-2 and TRBJ2-5, is GAGVSQSPSNKVTEKGKDVELRCDPISGHTALYWYRQSLGQGLEFLIYFQGNSAPDKSGLPSDRFSAERTGGSVSTLTIQRTQQEDSAVYLCASRFSAGAQETQYFGPGTRLLVL.

This clonotype came up a few times. The chain recombines TRBV4-2 with TRBJ1-1; tentatively, D is TRBD1 (5 bases). The CDR3 covers 15 residues. Germline CDR1 and CDR2: LGHNA and YNFKEQ. V lost 0 bases to trimming and J lost 1 base, with 9 bases between them. The CDR3 protein is CASSQDRAQNTEAFF. The CDR3 DNA reads TGTGCCAGCAGCCAAGACAGGGCCCAGAACACTGAAGCTTTCTTT.

This clonotype was recorded many times. The chain carries TRBV12-3 or TRBV12-4 and TRBJ1-4; the D is unclear. The CDR3 is 12 residues long. V lost 6 bases, J lost 5 bases, and 7 bases lay in between. As DNA, the CDR3 is TGTGCCAGCAGCTTCCTGAATGAAAAACTGTTTTTT. Its translation is CASSFLNEKLFF.

This clonotype was observed once. This chain joins TRBV4-2 and TRBJ1-4; TRBD1 agrees at 7 bases. CDR1 and CDR2 (germline): LGHNA, YNFKEQ. J lost 2 bases, V lost 0 bases, and 6 bases had no gene match. The CDR3 consists of 17 residues. CDR3 sequence reads: CASSQEQQGQTNEKLFF. The CDR3 DNA reads TGTGCCAGCAGCCAAGAGCAACAGGGGCAGACTAATGAAAAACTGTTTTTT.

The chain has TRBV7-2 and TRBJ2-1; 9 bases match TRBD2. The CDR3 is 16 amino acids. The V segment lost 4 bases and the J segment 8 bases; nucleotides outside the gene matches: 12. The germline V gene has CDR1 SGHTA and CDR2 FQGNSA. CDR3 bases: TGTGCCAGCAGCTGGCTGTTAGCGGGAGATAGGGATGAGCAGTTCTTC. Translating it yields CASSWLLAGDRDEQFF.

In its sample, this clonotype was seen a few times. CDR3 sequence: CASSQTGRGADTQYF. The CDR3 DNA sequence: TGCGCCAGCAGCCAAACGGGCAGGGGAGCAGATACGCAGTATTTT. V usage is TRBV4-3 and J usage is TRBJ2-3; D is possibly TRBD1 (6 bases). Germline loops: CDR1 LGHNA, CDR2 YSLEER. This CDR3 spans 15 amino acids. V was clipped by 2 bases and J by 4 bases, with 13 bases between them.

The chain carries TRBV20-1 and TRBJ2-7, with D unresolved. Germline loops: CDR1 DFQATT, CDR2 SNEGSKA (reference sequence). The length of the CDR3 is 12 residues. Deletions cut 0 bases from V and 6 bases from J, with 9 bases between. The CDR3 loop is CSARDRAIEQYF. The CDR3 DNA is TGCAGTGCTAGAGATAGGGCAATCGAGCAGTACTTC.

This clonotype was found a few times. The chain joins TRBV6-5 to TRBJ2-5; 9 bases are shared with TRBD1. The germline gives CDR1 MNHEY, CDR2 SVGAGI. V lost 4 bases to trimming and J lost 2 bases; unmatched junction nucleotides: 5. The CDR3 length is 15 residues. CDR3 amino acids: CASSSGQGEQETQYF. Written as DNA, the CDR3 is TGTGCCAGCAGTTCGGGACAGGGAGAGCAAGAGACCCAGTACTTC.

V is TRBV6-2 or TRBV6-3 and J is TRBJ2-7; 8 bases fit TRBD1. The J segment lost 3 bases and the V segment lost 6 bases, leaving 10 bases of the junction unmatched. In germline, CDR1 is MNHEY, CDR2 SVGEGT. The CDR3 runs to 15 residues. CDR3 nucleotides: TGTGCCAGCAGGACCCCCCCAGGGGGCCACTACGAGCAGTACTTC. This codes for CASRTPPGGHYEQYF.

Only a few counts were recorded for this clonotype. This rearrangement joins TRBV12-3 or TRBV12-4 to TRBJ2-7; possible D gene TRBD1, 6 bases. This CDR3 is 15 amino acids long. Trimming cost V 5 bases and J 3 bases, with 17 bases left between them. CDR3 sequence: CASSLYYQQGYEQYF. In DNA form, the CDR3 reads TGTGCCAGCAGTCTATACTACCAACAGGGCTACGAGCAGTACTTC.

The rearrangement links TRBV6-5 to TRBJ2-1, with D uncertain. CDR1 and CDR2 (germline): MNHEY, SVGAGI. This CDR3 has 16 amino acids. The germline V and J ends were trimmed by 0 bases and 0 bases, with 9 bases remaining between them. The CDR3 region is CASSYSFSSSYNEQFF. CDR3 nucleotides: TGTGCCAGCAGTTACTCGTTTTCAAGCTCCTACAATGAGCAGTTCTTC.

This clonotype has more than one count but fewer than ten. The CDR3 is CATSDRTSGNTGELFF. Written as DNA, the CDR3 is TGTGCCACCAGTGACCGGACTAGCGGAAACACCGGGGAGCTGTTTTTT. This sequence joins TRBV24-1 and TRBJ2-2, with 10 bases that match TRBD2. This CDR3 has 16 residues. Trimming removed 4 bases from V and 2 bases from J; junction bases left unmatched: 3. CDR1 and CDR2 (germline): KGHDR, SFDVKD.